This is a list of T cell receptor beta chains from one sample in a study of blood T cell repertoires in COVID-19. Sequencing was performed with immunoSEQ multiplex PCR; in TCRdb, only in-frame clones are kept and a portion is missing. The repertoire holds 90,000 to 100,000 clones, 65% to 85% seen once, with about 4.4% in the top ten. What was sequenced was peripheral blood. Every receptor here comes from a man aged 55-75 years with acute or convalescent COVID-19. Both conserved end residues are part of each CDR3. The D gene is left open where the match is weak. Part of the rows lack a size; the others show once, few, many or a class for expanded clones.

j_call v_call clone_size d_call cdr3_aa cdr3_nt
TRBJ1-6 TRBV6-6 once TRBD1 CASSYRPSQGDSPLHF TGTGCCAGCAGTTACCGCCCCTCACAGGGGGATTCACCCCTCCACTTT
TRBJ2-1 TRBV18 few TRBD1 CASSPPGGQGIEQFF TGTGCCAGCTCACCACCGGGGGGACAGGGAATAGAGCAGTTCTTC
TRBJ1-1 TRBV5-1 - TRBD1 CASSSGQATEAFF TGCGCCAGCAGCTCCGGACAGGCTACTGAAGCTTTCTTT
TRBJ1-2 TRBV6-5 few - CASGTIGYDGYTF TGTGCCAGTGGGACAATTGGCTATGATGGCTACACCTTC
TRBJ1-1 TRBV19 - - CASGGERMNTEAFF TGTGCCTCTGGGGGGGAAAGAATGAACACTGAAGCTTTCTTT
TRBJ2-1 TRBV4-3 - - CASSPTGTGRNEQFF TGCGCCAGCAGCCCTACCGGGACTGGCCGAAATGAGCAGTTCTTC
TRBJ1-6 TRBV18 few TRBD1 CASSDRGDSPLHF TGTGCCAGCTCAGACAGGGGTGACTCACCCCTCCACTTT
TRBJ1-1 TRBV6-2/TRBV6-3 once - CASSPTGNTEAFF TGTGCCAGCAGTCCAACAGGGAACACTGAAGCTTTCTTT
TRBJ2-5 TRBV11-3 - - CASSARDFSAQETQYF TGTGCCAGCAGCGCCCGGGACTTCTCAGCTCAAGAGACCCAGTACTTC
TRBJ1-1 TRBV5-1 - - CASSFTGNTEAFF TGCGCCAGCAGCTTTACAGGGAACACTGAAGCTTTCTTT
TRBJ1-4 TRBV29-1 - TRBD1 CSVEGQPNEKLFF TGCAGCGTTGAGGGACAGCCGAATGAAAAACTGTTTTTT
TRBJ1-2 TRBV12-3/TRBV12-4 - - CASSPEGRDGYTF TGTGCCAGCAGTCCGGAAGGGAGGGATGGCTACACCTTC
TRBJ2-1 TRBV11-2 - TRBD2 CASSKLAGETYEQFF TGTGCCAGCAGCAAACTAGCGGGAGAAACGTATGAGCAGTTCTTC
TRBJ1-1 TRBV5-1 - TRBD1 CASSGGQINTEAFF TGCGCCAGCAGCGGGGGACAGATAAACACTGAAGCTTTCTTT
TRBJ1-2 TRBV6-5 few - CASSLDGNYGYTF TGTGCCAGCAGCCTCGACGGGAACTATGGCTACACCTTC
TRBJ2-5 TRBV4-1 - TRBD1 CASSTRTGFPETQYF TGCGCCAGCAGCACCCGGACAGGGTTCCCAGAGACCCAGTACTTC
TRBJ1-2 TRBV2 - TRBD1 CASTRDRGVNYGYTF TGTGCCAGCACCAGAGACAGGGGAGTTAACTATGGCTACACCTTC
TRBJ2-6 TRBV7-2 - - CASSLGLGAAGANVLTF TGTGCCAGCAGCTTAGGTCTAGGGGCGGCGGGGGCCAACGTCCTGACTTTC
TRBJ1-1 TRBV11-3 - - CASRAVGATEAFF TGTGCCAGCAGGGCAGTGGGGGCCACTGAAGCTTTCTTT
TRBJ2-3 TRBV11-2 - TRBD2 CASSPPRSGSFDTDTQYF TGTGCCAGCAGCCCCCCGCGAAGCGGGAGCTTTGACACAGATACGCAGTATTTT
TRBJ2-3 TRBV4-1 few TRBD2 CASSQVSPGLKDTQYF TGCGCCAGCAGCCAAGTTTCGCCGGGACTAAAAGATACGCAGTATTTT
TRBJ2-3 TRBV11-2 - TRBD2 CASSVSGGSTDTQYF TGTGCCAGCAGCGTTAGCGGGGGGAGTACAGATACGCAGTATTTT
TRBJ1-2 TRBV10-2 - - CASSDVIYGYTF TGCGCCAGCAGTGATGTAATATATGGCTACACCTTC
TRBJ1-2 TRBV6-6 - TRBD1 CASNQGDYGYTF TGTGCCAGCAATCAGGGGGACTATGGCTACACCTTC
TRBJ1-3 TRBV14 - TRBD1 CASRQGASGNTIYF TGTGCCAGCAGACAGGGGGCATCTGGAAACACCATATATTTT
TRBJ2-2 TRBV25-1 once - CASSTSGQGKLFF TGTGCCAGCAGTACATCTGGGCAGGGGAAGCTGTTTTTT
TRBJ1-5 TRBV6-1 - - CASSGRQLLYSNQPQHF TGTGCCAGCAGTGGTAGACAGCTTCTTTATAGCAATCAGCCCCAGCATTTT
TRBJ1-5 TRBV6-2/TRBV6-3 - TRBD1 CASSNRQGAGFQPQHF TGTGCCAGCAGTAACAGACAGGGGGCCGGTTTTCAGCCCCAGCATTTT
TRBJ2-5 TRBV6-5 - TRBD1 CASSWTGRVYF TGTGCCAGCAGTTGGACAGGGAGAGTGTACTTC
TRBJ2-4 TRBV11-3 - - CASSLEGGGAKNIQYF TGTGCCAGCAGCTTAGAGGGGGGTGGTGCCAAAAACATTCAGTACTTC
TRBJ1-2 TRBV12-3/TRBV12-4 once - CASTMGGILGYTF TGTGCCAGCACCATGGGGGGGATCCTCGGCTACACCTTC
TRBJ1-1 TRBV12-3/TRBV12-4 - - CASSLNGETEAFF TGTGCCAGCAGTTTAAATGGAGAGACTGAAGCTTTCTTT
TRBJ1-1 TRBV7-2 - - CASSLSSGATEAFF TGTGCCAGCAGCTTATCGTCAGGGGCCACTGAAGCTTTCTTT
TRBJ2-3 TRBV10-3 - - CAISAEGTAQYF TGTGCCATCAGTGCAGAGGGCACTGCGCAGTATTTT
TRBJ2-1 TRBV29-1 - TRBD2 CSVEDGGDEQFF TGCAGCGTTGAAGATGGGGGGGATGAGCAGTTCTTC
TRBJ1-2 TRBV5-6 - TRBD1 CASSFQGASGNYGYTF TGTGCCAGCAGCTTTCAGGGGGCCTCTGGAAACTATGGCTACACCTTC
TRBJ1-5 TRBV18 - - CASSPRPENQPQHF TGTGCCAGCTCACCTCGACCGGAGAATCAGCCCCAGCATTTT
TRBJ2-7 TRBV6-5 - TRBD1 CASTRQGDEQYF TGTGCCAGCACCCGACAGGGTGACGAGCAGTACTTC
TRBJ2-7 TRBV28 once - CASRPNRELITYEQYF TGTGCCAGCAGGCCAAACAGGGAATTGATTACCTACGAGCAGTACTTC
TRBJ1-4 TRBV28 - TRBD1 CASSPEGALNEKLFF TGTGCCAGCAGTCCAGAGGGGGCCCTTAATGAAAAACTGTTTTTT
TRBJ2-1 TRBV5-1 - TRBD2 CASSLGGGGSYNEQFF TGCGCCAGCAGCTTGGGCGGGGGAGGGTCCTACAATGAGCAGTTCTTC
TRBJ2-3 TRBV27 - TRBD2 CASSSPSGVGTDTQYF TGTGCCAGCAGTTCCCCGAGCGGGGTTGGCACAGATACGCAGTATTTT
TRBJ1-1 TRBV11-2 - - CASSWGYEGAFF TGTGCCAGCAGCTGGGGTTACGAGGGAGCTTTCTTT
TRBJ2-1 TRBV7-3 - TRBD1 CASSTTGVGEQFF TGTGCCAGCAGCACGACAGGGGTTGGTGAGCAGTTCTTC
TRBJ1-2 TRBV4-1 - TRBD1 CASSQVQGGNYGYTF TGCGCCAGCAGCCAAGTACAGGGGGGGAACTATGGCTACACCTTC